Each of the 18 T cell receptor beta chains below was sequenced from the same sample in a study of blood T cell repertoires in COVID-19. Clones were read by immunoSEQ multiplex PCR, and TCRdb kept only the in-frame ones, dropping some. This table has roughly 57,000 clones, less than 75% appearing once. Sequences were obtained from peripheral blood. All receptors derive from a woman in her 70s with acute or convalescent COVID-19.

The CDR3 spells CAWSVRQGFGYTF. DNA for the CDR3: TGTGCCTGGAGTGTACGACAGGGATTTGGCTACACCTTC. The genes are TRBV30 and TRBJ1-2; 7 nucleotides match TRBD1. Germline-derived CDR1 and CDR2 are GTSNPN and SVGIG (reference sequence). This CDR3 comprises 13 residues. The trim removed 0 bases at V and 7 bases at J, leaving 5 bases unmatched.

V is TRBV5-1 and J is TRBJ1-5; 8 bases match TRBD1. The CDR3 contains 15 residues. The ends lost 2 bases at V and 7 bases at J; junction bases unmatched: 8. Germline CDR1 and CDR2: SGHRS and YFSETQ. CDR3 in DNA: TGCGCCAGCAGCTTAACTGGACAGGGAGGCCAGCCCCAGCATTTT. It yields the protein CASSLTGQGGQPQHF.

The chain is built from TRBV6-6 and TRBJ1-4, with TRBD1 identical over 8 bases. This CDR3 is 14 amino acids long. V was pared by 6 bases and J by 4 bases, with 4 bases of the junction left unmatched. Germline lookup yields CDR1 MNHNY and CDR2 SVGAGI (reference sequence). CDR3 protein: CASRDRGSNEKLFF. CDR3 DNA sequence: TGTGCCAGCAGAGACAGGGGAAGTAATGAAAAACTGTTTTTT.

The genes are TRBV7-3 and TRBJ2-1, with 12 bases aligning to TRBD2. V trimming: 0 bases; J trimming: 8 bases; junction bases outside the gene matches: 8. Germline CDR1 and CDR2: SGHTA and FQGTGA. The CDR3 spans 17 residues. The DNA of the CDR3 is TGTGCCAGCAGCTTAACGCAACTAGCGGGGGGCAGGGATGAGCAGTTCTTC. Protein: CASSLTQLAGGRDEQFF.

The chain combines TRBV6-5 with TRBJ1-1; TRBD1 is a possible D gene (6 bases). This CDR3 spans 13 amino acids. Germline CDR1 and CDR2: MNHEY and SVGAGI. Trimming cost V 5 bases and J 1 base, with 8 bases left between them. The CDR3 DNA sequence: TGTGCCAGCAGTCGGGGACAGAACACTGAAGCTTTCTTT. This sequence encodes CASSRGQNTEAFF.

The chain's CDR3 is CASSQAGTSGGAKETQYF. The CDR3 bases are TGTGCCAGCAGCCAAGCCGGGACTAGCGGGGGGGCCAAAGAGACCCAGTACTTC. This chain joins TRBV4-2 and TRBJ2-5; 16 bases agree with TRBD2. Germline V gene lookup returns CDR1 LGHNA and CDR2 YNFKEQ. This CDR3 region has 18 residues. V was pared by 1 base and J by 3 bases, with 5 bases of the junction left unmatched.

This chain links TRBV5-1 with TRBJ2-5; TRBD2 matches at 12 bases. Germline trimming cut 1 base from V and 2 bases from J; bases unmatched to any gene: 6. The CDR3 extends over 17 amino acids. Germline CDR1 is SGHRS and CDR2 is YFSETQ. As DNA, the CDR3 is TGCGCCAGCAGCTTGTTGGGGCTAGCGGGGGGGCAAGAGACCCAGTACTTC. Translated: CASSLLGLAGGQETQYF.

J is TRBJ1-3 and V is TRBV15; TRBD1 is a possible D gene (5 bases). Trimming cost V 3 bases and J 0 bases, with 12 bases left between them. Germline assignment: CDR1 LNHNV and CDR2 YYDKDF (reference sequence). The CDR3 totals 16 residues. The CDR3 DNA sequence: TGTGCCACCAGCAGGATCCCGACAGTCTCTGGAAACACCATATATTTT. It encodes CATSRIPTVSGNTIYF.

The CDR3 coding sequence is TGTGCCAGCAGCTTAGGCGGCTTCACAGATACGCAGTATTTT. This encodes CASSLGGFTDTQYF. The genes are TRBV7-8 and TRBJ2-3; D gene uncertain. Trimming cost V 1 base and J 2 bases, with 7 bases left between them. From germline, CDR1 is SGHVS and CDR2 FQNEAQ. The length of the CDR3 is 14 residues.

The rearrangement links TRBV21-1 to TRBJ1-5; the table names TRBD1, a call not compared with the DNA. TRBV21-1 is a listed pseudogene. The CDR3 contains 12 residues. The chain's CDR3 is CASNQGRQPQHF. CDR3 nucleotides: TGTGCCAGCAACCAGGGCCGGCAGCCCCAGCATTTT.

The chain employs TRBV5-1 and TRBJ2-3; the match to TRBD2 covers 7 bases. Germline CDR1 reads SGHRS; CDR2 reads YFSETQ. This CDR3 comprises 15 residues. V shed 1 base and J 4 bases; nucleotides not matched to a gene: 6. CDR3 region: CASSLWTSGADTQYF. The CDR3, as DNA: TGCGCCAGCAGCTTGTGGACTAGTGGGGCAGATACGCAGTATTTT. Combining the CDR3 with reference TRBV5-1 and TRBJ2-3 gives the whole variable domain KAGVTQTPRYLIKTRGQQVTLSCSPISGHRSVSWYQQTPGQGLQFLFEYFSETQRNKGNFPGRFSGRQFSNSRSEMNVSTLELGDSALYLCASSLWTSGADTQYFGPGTRLTVL.

The chain joins TRBV11-2 to TRBJ2-6, with TRBD2 matching 7 bases. J lost 0 bases, V lost 5 bases, and 10 bases had no gene match. In germline, CDR1 is SGHAT, CDR2 FQNNGV. There are 18 residues in the CDR3. The CDR3 protein is CASSRFSGPFSGANVLTF. As DNA, the CDR3 is TGTGCCAGCAGCCGATTTAGCGGGCCTTTCTCTGGGGCCAACGTCCTGACTTTC.

V gene TRBV7-6 combines with J gene TRBJ1-4, with 7 nucleotides matching TRBD1. V gave up 5 bases and J gave up 4 bases; unmatched junction bases: 7. The length of the CDR3 is 15 residues. Germline CDR1 and CDR2: SGHVS and FNYEAQ. The CDR3 sequence is CASSPGGTVNEKLFF. Written as DNA, the CDR3 is TGTGCCAGCAGCCCAGGGGGGACAGTTAATGAAAAACTGTTTTTT.

This clone has a count of ten or more. This chain links TRBV10-1 with TRBJ2-7; D not resolved. The CDR3 runs to 11 residues. Germline V gene lookup returns CDR1 WNHNN and CDR2 SYGVQD (reference sequence). V was pared by 8 bases and J by 0 bases, with 5 bases between. The CDR3 loop reads CASSNSYEQYF. CDR3 sequence (DNA): TGCGCCAGCTCTAACTCCTACGAGCAGTACTTC.

This clone showed up just a few times. The gene calls are TRBV7-8 and TRBJ2-5; tentatively, D is TRBD1 (6 bases). There are 14 residues in the CDR3. Germline V gives CDR1 SGHVS, CDR2 FQNEAQ. The ends were cut back, 1 base at V and 3 bases at J, with 9 bases in the middle. CDR3 DNA: TGTGCCAGCAGCTTAGTTAGGGGGAAAGAGACCCAGTACTTC. Its translation is CASSLVRGKETQYF.

This clone occurred once. The gene calls are TRBV12-5 and TRBJ1-1, with D hard to call. Germline assignment: CDR1 LGHNT and CDR2 FRNRAP. Trimming removed 1 base from V and 0 bases from J, with 9 bases in between. The CDR3 has 15 amino acids. CDR3 region: CASGLGGTMNTEAFF. CDR3 in DNA: TGTGCTAGTGGTTTGGGCGGAACGATGAACACTGAAGCTTTCTTT.

This clone was observed a few times. J is TRBJ2-1 and V is TRBV2; 12 bases are shared with TRBD2. The V gene's germline CDR1 is SNHLY and CDR2 FYNNEI. The trim removed 6 bases at V and 4 bases at J, leaving 4 bases unmatched. The CDR3 covers 15 residues. For the CDR3, the DNA is TGTGCCAGCAGGGCCGGGACTAGCGGGTACAATGAGCAGTTCTTC. This codes for CASRAGTSGYNEQFF.

J is TRBJ2-2 and V is TRBV2; the D gene is possibly TRBD1 (5 bases). The V end was cut by 2 bases, the J end by 1 base, with 8 bases between. The germline V gene has CDR1 SNHLY and CDR2 FYNNEI. This CDR3 spans 15 amino acids. The CDR3 DNA reads TGTGCCAGCAGTGAACAGGGATTGAACACCGGGGAGCTGTTTTTT. It codes for CASSEQGLNTGELFF. The entire variable domain, with the rest obtained from reference TRBV2 and TRBJ2-2, is as follows: EPEVTQTPSHQVTQMGQEVILRCVPISNHLYFYWYRQILGQKVEFLVSFYNNEISEKSEIFDDQFSVERPDGSNFTLKIRSTKLEDSAMYFCASSEQGLNTGELFFGEGSRLTVL.